This T cell receptor (beta chain) was documented in a study of CD8 T cells in ankylosing spondylitis. Findings of the study overall: Disease-linked clones reportedly showed significant enrichment in matched ankylosing spondylitis synovial fluid. Peripheral blood samples showed relatively rare disease-linked clones, and these clones were CD8+. In reactive arthritis synovial fluid and blood, some motif variants had been reported before. Apparently characteristic of ankylosing spondylitis blood was a TCR beta motif (about 8 highly homologous variants).

This clonotype was detected many times. The antigen is not known. The CDR3 covers 14 residues. The V end lost 2 bases, the J end lost 0 bases, and 7 bases lay between the germline ends. By quantitative 5'-RACE with molecular barcodes, the TCR beta libraries were made. A single record per CDR3 protein comes from TCRdb applying MiXCR to the 5' RACE reads. This sample has approximately 540,000 distinct CDR3 sequences, with approximately 11% found just once. This TCR came from a male donor with ankylosing spondylitis. The sample comprised blood, either unsorted or a sorted T cell fraction (not recorded which). The chain joins TRBV12-3 or TRBV12-4 to TRBJ1-1; unclear D gene. CDR3 protein: CASSLQSLNTEAFF. CDR3 DNA sequence: TGTGCCAGCAGTTTACAGTCGCTGAACACTGAAGCTTTCTTT.